The 8 T cell receptor beta chains below come from one sample, sequenced in a study of blood T cell repertoires in COVID-19. The protocol was immunoSEQ multiplex PCR, while the TCRdb copy is restricted to in-frame clones and leaves out a portion. Altogether 300,000 to 450,000 clones are present, 87% being singletons, with the ten largest covering roughly 1%. Input material: PBMCs or T cells enriched from blood (not recorded which). These TCRs come from a woman in her 30s who had recovered from COVID-19.

V is TRBV19 and J is TRBJ1-1, with a tentative D call TRBD1 (6 bases). V lost 5 bases to trimming and J lost 0 bases, with 16 bases between them. Germline CDR1 reads LNHDA; CDR2 reads SQIVND (reference sequence). This CDR3 has 16 residues. CDR3 in DNA: TGTGCCAGTAGTCTGGCGGGGGGCAGGATGAACACTGAAGCTTTCTTT. This codes for CASSLAGGRMNTEAFF.

The rearrangement joins TRBV9 to TRBJ2-7; tentatively, D is TRBD2 (6 bases). This CDR3 region has 13 residues. The germline V gene has CDR1 SGDLS and CDR2 YYNGEE. V was clipped by 0 bases and J by 5 bases, with 9 bases between them. CDR3 sequence (DNA): TGTGCCAGCAGCGTAGGACTAGGTGACGAGCAGTACTTC. It yields the protein CASSVGLGDEQYF.

J is TRBJ2-7 and V is TRBV28, with TRBD1 matching 8 bases. There are 14 residues in the CDR3. After removal of 3 bases from V and 5 bases from J, the junction contained 6 bases not matched to a gene. Germline assignment: CDR1 MDHEN and CDR2 SYDVKM. DNA for the CDR3: TGTGCCAGCAGTTTGGGCAGGGGGCTTAACGAGCAGTACTTC. It codes for CASSLGRGLNEQYF. Complete variable domain (other parts from reference TRBV28 and TRBJ2-7): DVKVTQSSRYLVKRTGEKVFLECVQDMDHENMFWYRQDPGLGLRLIYFSYDVKMKEKGDIPEGYSVSREKKERFSLILESASTNQTSMYLCASSLGRGLNEQYFGPGTRLTVT.

This chain connects TRBV23-1 to TRBJ1-2; 9 bases match TRBD1. TRBV23-1 is an ORF for which the function is uncertain. The CDR3 loop spans 17 amino acids. With 2 bases clipped from V and 4 bases from J, the junction kept 11 bases outside the gene matches. The CDR3 sequence is CASSQISRDRVSYGYTF. The CDR3 DNA reads TGCGCCAGCAGTCAAATTTCCCGGGACAGGGTGAGCTATGGCTACACCTTC.

This chain uses TRBV7-9 with TRBJ1-5; D may be TRBD1 (5 bases). The CDR3 consists of 13 residues. Trimming stripped 3 bases from V and 5 bases from J, with 8 bases between. Germline CDR1 and CDR2: SEHNR and FQNEAQ (reference sequence). CDR3 nucleotide sequence: TGTGCCAGCAGCTTCAGGGTGGATCAGCCCCAGCATTTT. Translating gives CASSFRVDQPQHF.

The J gene is TRBJ2-7, the V gene TRBV6-5, with 9 bases lining up with TRBD2. The CDR3 length is 16 residues. In germline, CDR1 is MNHEY, CDR2 SVGAGI. V lost 0 bases, J lost 3 bases, and 6 bases stayed unmatched. CDR3 DNA: TGTGCCAGCAGTTACTCGATCAGCGGGGGGATCTACGAGCAGTACTTC. It is translated as CASSYSISGGIYEQYF.

In this sample, this clone turned up once. V and J are TRBV7-8 and TRBJ2-2, with TRBD1 identical over 7 bases. Germline V gene lookup returns CDR1 SGHVS and CDR2 FQNEAQ. The CDR3 is 15 amino acids. The junction had 6 bases not matched to a gene; V was cut back by 3 bases and J by 5 bases. This chain's CDR3 is CASSLKARGTGELFF. CDR3 nucleotides: TGTGCCAGCAGCTTGAAGGCCAGGGGGACCGGGGAGCTGTTTTTT.

The V gene is TRBV10-1, the J gene TRBJ2-7; a weak D match, TRBD1 (6 bases). Between the trimmed V and J ends, which lost 8 bases and 0 bases, there was a span of 11 bases. Germline CDR1 reads WNHNN; CDR2 reads SYGVQD (reference sequence). The CDR3 contains 13 residues. The CDR3 sequence: CASSTGISYEQYF. For the CDR3, the DNA is TGCGCCAGCTCCACAGGGATCTCCTACGAGCAGTACTTC.